A single sample is the source of the 26 T cell receptor beta chains below, sequenced in a study of T cells in localized non-small cell lung cancer. This table comes from immunoSEQ multiplex PCR, and its TCRdb copy is limited to in-frame clones, with some not included. The data show roughly 2,900 clones, less than 40% seen once. Sample: lung tumor tissue, taken before any cancer treatment. These TCRs come from a male donor older than 55 with stage I squamous cell lung carcinoma.

The table lists this clone with a few counts. The chain couples TRBV19 to TRBJ2-1; the match to TRBD2 covers 10 bases. The length of the CDR3 is 17 residues. Germline lookup yields CDR1 LNHDA and CDR2 SQIVND (reference sequence). V trimming: 3 bases; J trimming: 6 bases; junction bases outside the gene matches: 11. CDR3 protein: CASSMGPAGGTSNEQFF. CDR3 DNA: TGTGCCAGTAGTATGGGTCCAGCGGGAGGGACAAGCAATGAGCAGTTCTTC.

V usage is TRBV18 and J usage is TRBJ1-5, with 7 bases that match TRBD1. CDR3 length: 16 residues. Germline values: CDR1 KGHSH, CDR2 LQKENI. V was pared by 0 bases and J by 0 bases, with 2 bases of the junction left unmatched. CDR3 in DNA: TGTGCCAGCTCACCACCGGGACAGTATAGCAATCAGCCCCAGCATTTT. Protein product: CASSPPGQYSNQPQHF.

The chain uses TRBV14 and TRBJ1-2; unclear D gene. CDR3 length: 14 amino acids. The V end was cut by 0 bases, the J end by 4 bases, with 9 bases between. CDR1 and CDR2 (germline): SGHDN, FVKESK. Here the CDR3 reads CASSQDPAVYGYTF. CDR3 bases: TGTGCCAGCAGCCAAGATCCAGCAGTCTATGGCTACACCTTC.

This clone was seen only a few times. The chain recombines TRBV6-8 with TRBJ2-7; tentatively, D is TRBD2 (5 bases). This CDR3 has 13 residues. Between the trimmed V and J ends, which lost 5 bases and 0 bases, there was a span of 8 bases. CDR1 is MNHGY and CDR2 is SAAAGT in the germline V gene. The CDR3 sequence: CASSKRDSYEQYF. CDR3 nucleotide sequence: TGTGCCAGCAGTAAACGGGACTCCTACGAGCAGTACTTC.

Only one count was recorded for this clone. The V gene is TRBV19, the J gene TRBJ1-4; D is unresolved. V was trimmed by 3 bases and J by 0 bases, leaving 8 bases between them. This CDR3 has 15 amino acids. Germline CDR1 and CDR2: LNHDA and SQIVND (reference sequence). CDR3 nucleotide sequence: TGTGCCAGTAGTATTGGAGCAGCAACTAATGAAAAACTGTTTTTT. This sequence encodes CASSIGAATNEKLFF.

The chain employs TRBV7-6 and TRBJ2-7; 7 bases fit TRBD2. This CDR3 spans 15 amino acids. V gave up 0 bases and J gave up 4 bases; unmatched junction bases: 6. Germline loops: CDR1 SGHVS, CDR2 FNYEAQ. DNA for the CDR3: TGTGCCAGCAGCTTAGCGAGAGGGAGGGTTTACGAGCAGTACTTC. This codes for CASSLARGRVYEQYF. The full variable domain, in which reference TRBV7-6 and TRBJ2-7 provide the parts outside the CDR3, is GAGVSQSPRYKVTKRGQDVALRCDPISGHVSLYWYRQALGQGPEFLTYFNYEAQQDKSGLPNDRFSAERPEGSISTLTIQRTEQRDSAMYRCASSLARGRVYEQYFGPGTRLTVT.

This clone turned up a few times. A clone one base away is much larger, so this may be a read error. The chain couples TRBV9 to TRBJ2-3; D unclear. The germline gives CDR1 SGDLS, CDR2 YYNGEE. V gave up 4 bases and J gave up 2 bases, with 8 bases separating them. The CDR3 length is 13 residues. CDR3 residues: CASSRSNTDTQYF. CDR3 DNA: TGTGCCAGCAGCCGAAGTAACACAGATACGCAGTATTTT.

The table lists this clone with a few counts. The chain carries TRBV10-3 and TRBJ2-7; 7 nucleotides match TRBD2. The CDR3 has 14 amino acids. Germline CDR1 reads ENHRY; CDR2 reads SYGVKD. V gave up 6 bases and J gave up 6 bases; unmatched junction bases: 11. The DNA of the CDR3 is TGTGCCATCAGGGGTGATAGCGGGTTTGGCGAGCAGTACTTC. Protein sequence: CAIRGDSGFGEQYF.

V gene TRBV11-3 combines with J gene TRBJ1-4, with D tentatively TRBD1 (6 bases). This CDR3 spans 16 amino acids. Trimming cost V 1 base and J 7 bases, with 16 bases left between them. Germline V gene sequence: CDR1 SGHNT, CDR2 YENEEA. The CDR3 spells CASSLGGTSRREKLFF. CDR3 DNA sequence: TGTGCCAGCAGCTTAGGGGGGACATCCCGACGTGAAAAACTGTTTTTT.

In regard to this clone: At one end the junction does not follow the germline gene, possibly because of a read error. The chain links TRBV11-3 to TRBJ2-1, with 12 nucleotides matching TRBD2. Germline loops: CDR1 SGHNT, CDR2 YENEEA. This CDR3 is 16 amino acids long. For the CDR3, the DNA is TGTGCTAGCAGCCGTGCTGGACTAGCGGGGAACAATGAGCAGTTCTTC. Protein sequence: CASSRAGLAGNNEQFF.

V is TRBV19 and J is TRBJ2-3, with no clear D. The CDR3 is 11 amino acids. V lost 8 bases and J 6 bases, leaving 9 bases between the germline ends. Germline lookup yields CDR1 LNHDA and CDR2 SQIVND (reference sequence). The CDR3 is CASWAADTQYF. The CDR3 DNA sequence: TGTGCCAGTTGGGCTGCCGATACGCAGTATTTT.

In this sample, this clone is large. This chain joins TRBV11-3 and TRBJ2-1; D remains unclear. Germline-derived CDR1 and CDR2 are SGHNT and YENEEA. This CDR3 contains 15 residues. Trimming removed 1 base from V and 4 bases from J, with 11 bases in between. The CDR3 is CASSLVQSFYNEQFF. The CDR3 nucleotides are TGTGCCAGCAGCTTAGTACAGAGCTTTTACAATGAGCAGTTCTTC.

This clone has just one count. The chain employs TRBV19 and TRBJ1-5; D ambiguous. The germline CDR1 and CDR2 sequences are LNHDA and SQIVND (reference sequence). V lost 5 bases, J lost 2 bases, and 10 bases lay in between. The CDR3 has 14 amino acids. CDR3 residues: CASSSDTGNQPQHF. As DNA, the CDR3 is TGTGCCAGTAGTTCCGACACGGGCAATCAGCCCCAGCATTTT.

This clone was seen only a few times. The rearrangement joins TRBV6-8 to TRBJ2-7; maybe TRBD2 (6 bases). Germline lookup yields CDR1 MNHGY and CDR2 SAAAGT. The CDR3 is made up of 15 amino acids. V shed 2 bases and J shed 2 bases, with 13 bases lying between them. CDR3 sequence: CASSYRDGGTYEQYF. Written as DNA, the CDR3 is TGTGCCAGCAGTTACCGGGACGGGGGTACCTACGAGCAGTACTTC.

V is TRBV18 and J is TRBJ1-3; D remains unclear. V lost 5 bases to trimming and J lost 0 bases, with 14 bases between them. The germline V gene has CDR1 KGHSH and CDR2 LQKENI. The CDR3 covers 16 residues. The CDR3 here is CASSSQGSNSGNTIYF. DNA of the CDR3: TGTGCCAGCTCATCGCAAGGGAGCAACTCTGGAAACACCATATATTTT.

This clone was counted only a few times. The chain recombines TRBV11-3 with TRBJ2-3, with 7 nucleotides matching TRBD1. The trim removed 5 bases at V and 9 bases at J, leaving 17 bases unmatched. CDR1 is SGHNT and CDR2 is YENEEA in the germline V gene. The CDR3 spans 16 residues. The CDR3 DNA is TGTGCCAGCAGCCCCACTCCGGGACAGTCACCAGGCACGCAGTATTTT. Protein: CASSPTPGQSPGTQYF.

This clone is classed as medium-sized. Here the CDR3 DNA reads TGTGCCAGCAGCTCCGGTTGGGAGACCTCTGGAAACACCATATATTTT. Translating it yields CASSSGWETSGNTIYF. This chain joins TRBV11-3 and TRBJ1-3; D gene uncertain. Per the germline V gene, CDR1 is SGHNT and CDR2 is YENEEA. The CDR3 has 16 residues. V lost 4 bases to trimming and J lost 0 bases, with 13 bases between them.

In this sample, this clone is medium-sized. The V gene is TRBV2, the J gene TRBJ1-2, with 7 positions matching TRBD1. There are 18 residues in the CDR3. Per the germline V gene, CDR1 is SNHLY and CDR2 is FYNNEI. With 2 bases clipped from V and 7 bases from J, the junction kept 19 bases outside the gene matches. CDR3 residues: CASSEQWGRGGVNLGYTF. For the CDR3, the DNA is TGTGCCAGCAGTGAACAGTGGGGGAGAGGGGGCGTTAATCTTGGCTACACCTTC. Combining the CDR3 with reference TRBV2 and TRBJ1-2 gives the whole variable domain EPEVTQTPSHQVTQMGQEVILRCVPISNHLYFYWYRQILGQKVEFLVSFYNNEISEKSEIFDDQFSVERPDGSNFTLKIRSTKLEDSAMYFCASSEQWGRGGVNLGYTFGSGTRLTVV.

By its share, this clone is medium-sized. V and J are TRBV11-3 and TRBJ1-5; no firm D call. This CDR3 contains 15 residues. The V and J ends lost 0 bases and 6 bases respectively, with 12 bases between them. Germline lookup yields CDR1 SGHNT and CDR2 YENEEA. The CDR3 spells CASSLDKGMSQPQHF. Here the CDR3 DNA reads TGTGCCAGCAGCTTAGATAAGGGAATGAGTCAGCCCCAGCATTTT.

This clone occurred a few times. The chain has TRBV6-8 and TRBJ2-7, with 9 bases matching TRBD2. V dropped 0 bases and J dropped 11; count of bases not matched to a gene: 11. The CDR3 totals 15 residues. Germline V gene sequence: CDR1 MNHGY, CDR2 SAAAGT. The CDR3 region is CASSYSTSGRAEEYF. Here the CDR3 DNA reads TGTGCCAGCAGTTACTCGACTAGCGGCCGAGCGGAAGAGTACTTC.

V and J are TRBV19 and TRBJ2-1; 10 nucleotides align to TRBD2. Germline assignment: CDR1 LNHDA and CDR2 SQIVND (reference sequence). This CDR3 comprises 16 residues. With 5 bases clipped from V and 4 bases from J, the junction kept 8 bases outside the gene matches. CDR3 sequence (DNA): TGTGCCAGTAGTGCAGGACTAGCGGCTATTTACAATGAGCAGTTCTTC. Its translation: CASSAGLAAIYNEQFF.

This clone was detected only a few times. The rearrangement joins TRBV11-3 to TRBJ1-1; TRBD1 aligns across 9 bases. Germline CDR1 and CDR2: SGHNT and YENEEA. This CDR3 contains 14 residues. The V and J ends lost 4 bases and 5 bases, in that order; junction bases with no gene match: 5. Here the CDR3 DNA reads TGTGCCAGCAGCTCCAACGGACAGGGGACTGAAGCTTTCTTT. Its protein product is CASSSNGQGTEAFF.

The J gene is TRBJ2-1, the V gene TRBV6-8, with a weak D call TRBD2 (6 bases). The V and J ends lost 4 bases and 10 bases respectively, with 14 bases between them. In germline, CDR1 is MNHGY, CDR2 SAAAGT. This CDR3 has 13 amino acids. The CDR3 spells CASSSGTFGEQFF. The CDR3 DNA reads TGTGCCAGCAGTTCCGGGACTTTCGGGGAGCAGTTCTTC.

J is TRBJ1-2 and V is TRBV29-1, with 8 bases lining up with TRBD1. Germline assignment: CDR1 SQVTM and CDR2 ANQGSEA. The ends lost 6 bases at V and 7 bases at J; junction bases unmatched: 7. The CDR3 has 12 amino acids. The CDR3 is CSVGQGRIGYTF. The CDR3 DNA follows: TGCAGCGTCGGACAGGGCAGAATTGGCTACACCTTC.

The table lists this clone with a few counts. The CDR3: CASSQTMNTEAFF. The CDR3 DNA is TGTGCCAGCAGCCAGACAATGAACACTGAAGCTTTCTTT. The gene calls are TRBV9 and TRBJ1-1; D remains ambiguous. The germline V gene has CDR1 SGDLS and CDR2 YYNGEE. The CDR3 length is 13 residues. Trimming removed 4 bases from V and 0 bases from J, with 7 bases in between.

The V call is TRBV19, the J call TRBJ2-7, with 8 bases lining up with TRBD2. CDR1 is LNHDA, CDR2 SQIVND, per germline (reference sequence). V lost 7 bases to trimming and J lost 5 bases; unmatched junction nucleotides: 4. This CDR3 comprises 12 residues. The CDR3 region is CASNTGGHEQYF. DNA of the CDR3: TGTGCCAGTAATACGGGGGGGCACGAGCAGTACTTC.